The clone carrying this TCR beta chain was seen more than once but under ten times. The antigen is undetermined. Together with a sample-barcoded 5' primer, a J-beta primer mix was included in a second PCR lasting about 6 to 11 cycles. Using its own MiXCR run on the 5' RACE reads, TCRdb lists one record per CDR3 protein. The sample carries 730,000 or so distinct CDR3 sequences, less than 45% recorded once. Germline V gene lookup returns CDR1 MGHRA and CDR2 YSYEKL. Trimming left V 4 bases short and J 0 bases short, with 10 bases between. This CDR3 has 15 amino acids. This sample is part of a study of blood T cells in healthy people across ages. Whole-study context: Template switching recovered approximately one barcoded beta molecule for every two T cells. Study-level points and caveats: Unsorted PBMC input precluded a conclusive naive versus antigen-experienced comparison.

Those donating, healthy Caucasian individuals from Russia, were aged roughly 6 to 90. Samples each had at least 5 micrograms of total RNA extracted. The V call is TRBV4-1, the J call TRBJ2-1; the D is unclear. Specimen: blood. This receptor was obtained from a man older than 75 in good health. The CDR3 reads CASSLQSYSYNEQFF. The CDR3, as DNA: TGCGCCAGCAGCCTACAGAGCTACTCCTACAATGAGCAGTTCTTC.